The next 15 T cell receptor beta chains were all read from a single sample in a study of T cells in Graves' hyperthyroidism and ophthalmopathy. From RNA transcripts, TCR beta CDR3 regions were amplified. HTBI primers were used for first-round RT-PCR of the TCR CDR3. TCRdb re-called the multiplex PCR reads through MiXCR, storing one row per CDR3 protein. The sample records hundreds of thousands of distinct CDR3 sequences, around 15% being singletons. The sample comprised blood. Every receptor here comes from a woman between 40 and 55 years old with Graves' ophthalmopathy.

This chain uses TRBV12-3 or TRBV12-4 with TRBJ2-7; 11 bases line up with TRBD2. The CDR3 is 15 amino acids. With 6 bases clipped from V and 0 bases from J, the junction kept 4 bases outside the gene matches. The CDR3 bases are TGTGCCAGCAGAATAGCGGGAGGGAGCTCCTACGAGCAGTACTTC. As protein: CASRIAGGSSYEQYF.

This clonotype was observed many times. This chain connects TRBV28 to TRBJ2-7, with D unresolved. Germline CDR1 is MDHEN and CDR2 is SYDVKM. The CDR3 spans 15 residues. The V gene lost 3 bases and the J gene lost 5 bases, with 17 bases spanning the gap. The CDR3 sequence is CASSFSSGGMNEQYF. The DNA of the CDR3 is TGTGCCAGCAGTTTTAGTTCAGGCGGAATGAACGAGCAGTACTTC.

This clonotype has only one observation. J is TRBJ1-1 and V is TRBV29-1, with no clear D. This CDR3 has 13 amino acids. Germline V gene data show CDR1 as SQVTM and CDR2 as ANQGSEA. The V end was cut by 6 bases, the J end by 6 bases, with 17 bases between. CDR3 sequence reads: CSVGHRGGPEAFF. CDR3 bases: TGCAGCGTCGGCCACAGAGGCGGCCCTGAAGCTTTCTTT.

This clonotype was found a few times. V usage is TRBV14 and J usage is TRBJ1-1; perhaps TRBD1 as D (5 bases). V shed 0 bases and J shed 0 bases, with 11 bases lying between them. From germline, CDR1 is SGHDN and CDR2 FVKESK. The CDR3 spans 16 residues. CDR3 residues: CASSQDLGQLNTEAFF. The CDR3 DNA reads TGTGCCAGCAGCCAAGATCTGGGGCAGCTGAACACTGAAGCTTTCTTT.

Turning to this clonotype: Germline and junction disagree at one end, which may indicate a read error. The chain joins TRBV2 to TRBJ2-7; TRBD2 aligns across 14 bases. CDR3 length equals 16 residues. Germline CDR1 is SNHLY and CDR2 is FYNNEI. CDR3 sequence reads: CASSQRLAGGPYEQYF. CDR3 DNA sequence: TGCGCCAGCAGCCAAAGACTAGCGGGAGGGCCCTACGAGCAGTACTTC.

This clonotype was observed many times. The chain couples TRBV27 to TRBJ2-5; TRBD1 agrees at 8 bases. Germline V gives CDR1 MNHEY, CDR2 SMNVEV (reference sequence). The V gene end was trimmed by 5 bases and the J gene end by 1 base; junction bases not matched to a gene: 9. This CDR3 is 16 amino acids long. CDR3 loop: CASSTRYRGVQETQYF. Here the CDR3 DNA reads TGTGCCAGCAGTACCAGATACAGGGGGGTCCAAGAGACCCAGTACTTC.

This clonotype was detected ten times or more. The chain uses TRBV6-5 and TRBJ2-7; D unresolved. CDR3 length equals 13 residues. V was cut by 0 bases and J by 4 bases, with 7 bases left in between. In germline, CDR1 is MNHEY, CDR2 SVGAGI. This CDR3 reads CASSYSDGYEQYF. The CDR3 DNA follows: TGTGCCAGCAGTTACTCTGACGGGTACGAGCAGTACTTC.

Ten or more counts support this clonotype. The J gene is TRBJ2-3, the V gene TRBV3-1, with a possible D match to TRBD1 (6 bases). CDR1 and CDR2 (germline): LGHDT, YNNKEL (reference sequence). Trimming removed 3 bases at V and 6 bases at J, with 16 bases between. The CDR3 is 15 residues long. The CDR3 loop reads CASSHLRTVSDTQYF. In DNA, the CDR3 is TGTGCCAGCAGCCACCTGCGGACAGTTTCGGATACGCAGTATTTT.

This clonotype was observed once. Germline is not matched at one junction end, which may reflect a read error. V usage is TRBV5-1 and J usage is TRBJ2-7; TRBD1 is a possible D gene (5 bases). CDR3 length: 15 residues. In germline, CDR1 is SGHRS, CDR2 YFSETQ. As DNA, the CDR3 is TGTGCCAGCAGCTATCAGGGCCTCTCATCCTACGAGCAGTACTTC. It specifies CASSYQGLSSYEQYF.

The rearrangement links TRBV7-9 to TRBJ1-3; the match to TRBD1 covers 9 bases. V trimming: 2 bases; J trimming: 1 base; junction bases outside the gene matches: 3. CDR3 size: 16 residues. Per the germline V gene, CDR1 is SEHNR and CDR2 is FQNEAQ (reference sequence). The CDR3 protein is CASSLHRGRSGNTIYF. The CDR3 nucleotides read TGTGCCAGCAGCTTACACAGGGGGCGGTCTGGAAACACCATATATTTT.

This sequence joins TRBV19 and TRBJ2-3, with 7 bases matching TRBD1. Per the germline V gene, CDR1 is LNHDA and CDR2 is SQIVND (reference sequence). V lost 7 bases and J lost 2; bases outside the gene matches: 12. The CDR3 sequence is 16 residues long. The CDR3 DNA is TGTGCCAGTAACCGTGGGACAGTAGTATTCACAGATACGCAGTATTTT. Translated, it gives CASNRGTVVFTDTQYF.

The table lists this clonotype with a few counts. J is TRBJ2-6 and V is TRBV9; the D call may be TRBD1 or TRBD2 (5 bases each). Trimming left V 4 bases short and J 0 bases short, with 17 bases between. Germline values: CDR1 SGDLS, CDR2 YYNGEE. The CDR3 has 18 amino acids. In DNA, the CDR3 is TGTGCCAGCAGCCCTAGGGACCAACCACTCTCTGGGGCCAACGTCCTGACTTTC. Its protein product is CASSPRDQPLSGANVLTF.

This clonotype was found a few times. J is TRBJ2-7 and V is TRBV12-3 or TRBV12-4; tentative D call: TRBD2 (6 bases). There are 15 residues in the CDR3. The V and J ends lost 3 bases and 4 bases respectively, with 16 bases between them. The CDR3 DNA follows: TGTGCCAGCAGTTTGGTGGCTAGCGTTACGTACGAGCAGTACTTC. It is translated as CASSLVASVTYEQYF.

In this sample, this clonotype turned up many times. The J gene is TRBJ1-2, the V gene TRBV3-1; 12 nucleotides align to TRBD1. Trimming cost V 1 base and J 9 bases; bases outside gene matches: 3. This CDR3 contains 14 residues. Per germline, CDR1 LGHDT and CDR2 YNNKEL (reference sequence). The CDR3 nucleotides read TGTGCCAGCAGCCAAGGGGGACAGGGGGCACGCTACACCTTC. This translates into CASSQGGQGARYTF.

This clonotype was recorded at least ten times. The chain uses TRBV13 and TRBJ1-1; D is uncertain. CDR3 length: 13 residues. V was cut by 11 bases and J by 0 bases, with 13 bases left in between. The germline CDR1 and CDR2 sequences are PRHDT and FYEKMQ (reference sequence). CDR3 sequence (DNA): TGTGCCGCTACGACGAACCTGAACACTGAAGCTTTCTTT. Encoded protein: CAATTNLNTEAFF. Full variable domain (outside the CDR3, taken from reference TRBV13 and TRBJ1-1): AAGVIQSPRHLIKEKRETATLKCYPIPRHDTVYWYQQGPGQDPQFLISFYEKMQSDKGSIPDRFSAQQFSDYHSELNMSSLELGDSALYFCAATTNLNTEAFFGQGTRLTVV.